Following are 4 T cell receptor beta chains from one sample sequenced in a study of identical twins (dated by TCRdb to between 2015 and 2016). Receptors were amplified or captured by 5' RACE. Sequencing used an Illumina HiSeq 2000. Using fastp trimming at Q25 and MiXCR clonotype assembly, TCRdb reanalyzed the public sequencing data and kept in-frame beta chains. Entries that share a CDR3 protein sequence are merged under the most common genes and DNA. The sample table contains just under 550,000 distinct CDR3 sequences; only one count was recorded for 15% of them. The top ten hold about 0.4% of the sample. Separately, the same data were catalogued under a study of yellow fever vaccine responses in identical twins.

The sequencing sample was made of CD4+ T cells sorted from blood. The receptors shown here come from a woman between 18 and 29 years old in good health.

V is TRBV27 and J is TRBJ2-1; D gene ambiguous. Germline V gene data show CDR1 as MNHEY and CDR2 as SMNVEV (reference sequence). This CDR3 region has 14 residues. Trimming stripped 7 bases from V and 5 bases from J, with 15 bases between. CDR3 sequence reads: CASTPYPQDNEQFF. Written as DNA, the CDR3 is TGTGCCAGCACCCCCTACCCCCAGGACAATGAGCAGTTCTTC.

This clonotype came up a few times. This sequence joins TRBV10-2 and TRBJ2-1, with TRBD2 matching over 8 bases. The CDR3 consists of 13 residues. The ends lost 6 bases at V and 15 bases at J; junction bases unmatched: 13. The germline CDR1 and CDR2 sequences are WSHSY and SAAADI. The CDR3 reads CASRDPGGSGAFF. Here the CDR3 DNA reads TGCGCCAGCAGGGACCCGGGGGGTAGCGGGGCGTTCTTC.

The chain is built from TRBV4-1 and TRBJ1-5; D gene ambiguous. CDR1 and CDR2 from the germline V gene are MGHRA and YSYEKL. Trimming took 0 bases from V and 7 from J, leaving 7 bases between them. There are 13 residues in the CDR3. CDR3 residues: CASSQDGYQPQHF. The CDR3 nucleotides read TGCGCCAGCAGCCAAGATGGGTACCAGCCCCAGCATTTT.

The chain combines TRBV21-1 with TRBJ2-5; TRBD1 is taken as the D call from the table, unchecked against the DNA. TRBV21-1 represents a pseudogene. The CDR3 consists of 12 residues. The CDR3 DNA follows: TGTGCCAGCAGCCCCGGGAAAGAGACCCAGTACTTC. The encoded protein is CASSPGKETQYF.